This T cell receptor (beta chain) emerged from a study of blood T cell repertoires in COVID-19. The overall study: Samples of COVID-19 (acute and convalescent) were obtained from the United States, Italy and Spain. Nucleic acid was either cDNA or gDNA, and it came from T cells, B-cell-depleted T cells, or PBMCs.

As handled by the study authors: Estimates of nucleated cell counts were drawn from the amplification of reference gene primers. Assay: immunoSEQ multiplex PCR; the TCRdb copy retains only in-frame clones and omits some. D and trimming were read from the DNA, whereas the V and J calls and clone size are those reported in that table. The table includes 170,000 or so clones, 86% detected once. V lost 4 bases to trimming and J lost 0 bases; unmatched junction nucleotides: 10. CDR3 length equals 18 residues. Germline CDR1 reads LNHDA; CDR2 reads SQIVND (reference sequence). The chain links TRBV19 to TRBJ1-5; 9 nucleotides match TRBD1. This receptor was obtained from a man between 45 and 60 years old with active or convalescent COVID-19. Sequencing was carried out using peripheral blood. The DNA of the CDR3 is TGTGCCAGTAGTAAAGGACAGGGGTTTTACCATAGCAATCAGCCCCAGCATTTT. It codes for CASSKGQGFYHSNQPQHF.